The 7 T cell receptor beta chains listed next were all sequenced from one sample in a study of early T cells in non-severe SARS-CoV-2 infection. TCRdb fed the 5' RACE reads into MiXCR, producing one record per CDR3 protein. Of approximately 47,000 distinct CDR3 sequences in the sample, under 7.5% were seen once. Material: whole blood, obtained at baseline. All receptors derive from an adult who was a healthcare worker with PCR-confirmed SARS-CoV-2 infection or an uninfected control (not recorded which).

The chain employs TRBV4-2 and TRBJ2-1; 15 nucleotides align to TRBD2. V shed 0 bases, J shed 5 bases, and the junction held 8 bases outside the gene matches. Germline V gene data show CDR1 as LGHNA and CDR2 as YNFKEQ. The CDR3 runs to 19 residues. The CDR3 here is CASSQEGTSGRSGDNEQFF. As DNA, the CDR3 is TGTGCCAGCAGCCAAGAAGGGACTAGCGGGAGGTCGGGTGACAATGAGCAGTTCTTC.

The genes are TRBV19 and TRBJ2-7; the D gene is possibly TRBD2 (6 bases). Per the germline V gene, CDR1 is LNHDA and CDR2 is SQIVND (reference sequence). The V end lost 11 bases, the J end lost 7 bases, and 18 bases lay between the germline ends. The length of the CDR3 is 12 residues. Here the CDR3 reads CAVGGEREEQYF. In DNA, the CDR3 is TGTGCCGTGGGCGGGGAACGAGAGGAGCAGTACTTC.

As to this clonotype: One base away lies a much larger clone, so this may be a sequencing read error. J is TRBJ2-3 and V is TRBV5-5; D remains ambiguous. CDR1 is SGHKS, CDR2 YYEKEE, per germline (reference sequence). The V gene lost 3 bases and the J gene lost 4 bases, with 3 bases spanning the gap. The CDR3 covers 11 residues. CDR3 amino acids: CASSWADTQYF. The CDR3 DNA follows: TGTGCCAGCAGCTGGGCAGATACGCAGTATTTT.

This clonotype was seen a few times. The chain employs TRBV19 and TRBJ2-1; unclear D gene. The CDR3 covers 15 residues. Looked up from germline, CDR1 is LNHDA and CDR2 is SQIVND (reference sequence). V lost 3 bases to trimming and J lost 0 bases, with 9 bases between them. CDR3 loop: CASSMEEISYNEQFF. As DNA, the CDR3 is TGTGCCAGTAGTATGGAAGAGATCTCCTACAATGAGCAGTTCTTC.

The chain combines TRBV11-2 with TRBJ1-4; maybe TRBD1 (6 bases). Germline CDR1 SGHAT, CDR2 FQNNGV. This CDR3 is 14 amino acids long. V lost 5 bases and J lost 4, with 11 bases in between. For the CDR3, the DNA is TGTGCCAGCAGCATAAACAGGGTTAATGAAAAACTGTTTTTT. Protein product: CASSINRVNEKLFF.

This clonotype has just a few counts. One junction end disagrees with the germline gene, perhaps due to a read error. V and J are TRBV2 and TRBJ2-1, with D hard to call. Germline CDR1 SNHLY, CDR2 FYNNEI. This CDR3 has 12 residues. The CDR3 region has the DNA TGCGCCAGCGTCGCGACCTACAATGAGCAGTTCTTC. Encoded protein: CASVATYNEQFF.

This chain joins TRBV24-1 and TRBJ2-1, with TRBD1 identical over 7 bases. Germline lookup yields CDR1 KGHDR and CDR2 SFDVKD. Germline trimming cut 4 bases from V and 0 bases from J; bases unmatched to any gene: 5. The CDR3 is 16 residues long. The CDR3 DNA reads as TGTGCCACCAGTGAACCCCGGGACAGCTCCTACAATGAGCAGTTCTTC. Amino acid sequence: CATSEPRDSSYNEQFF.